This T cell receptor (beta chain) derives from a study of technical replicates of blood from a few donors. Profiling relied on immunoSEQ multiplex PCR, and the TCRdb table lists in-frame clones only, not all of them. The sample contains over 10,000 clones, 95% of which appear only once. CDR1 and CDR2 (germline): SGHTA, FQGNSA. The CDR3 length is 11 residues. The germline V and J ends were trimmed by 6 bases and 9 bases, with 12 bases remaining between them. This sequence joins TRBV7-2 and TRBJ2-7; unclear D gene. The receptor was isolated from a human donor in good health. The sample consisted of PBMCs. This chain's CDR3 is CASRQSGGQYF. In DNA, the CDR3 is TGTGCCAGCAGACAATCGGGTGGGCAGTACTTC.